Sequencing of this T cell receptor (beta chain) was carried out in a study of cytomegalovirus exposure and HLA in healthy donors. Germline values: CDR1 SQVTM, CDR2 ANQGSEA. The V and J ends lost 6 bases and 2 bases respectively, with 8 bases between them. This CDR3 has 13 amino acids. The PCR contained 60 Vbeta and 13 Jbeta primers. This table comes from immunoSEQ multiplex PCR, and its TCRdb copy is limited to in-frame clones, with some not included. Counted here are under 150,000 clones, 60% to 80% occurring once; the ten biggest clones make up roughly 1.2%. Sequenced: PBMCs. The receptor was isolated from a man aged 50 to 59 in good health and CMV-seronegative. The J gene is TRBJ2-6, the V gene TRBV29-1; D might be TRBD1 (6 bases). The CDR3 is CSVYRAGANVLTF. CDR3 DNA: TGCAGCGTGTACAGGGCTGGGGCCAACGTCCTGACTTTC.